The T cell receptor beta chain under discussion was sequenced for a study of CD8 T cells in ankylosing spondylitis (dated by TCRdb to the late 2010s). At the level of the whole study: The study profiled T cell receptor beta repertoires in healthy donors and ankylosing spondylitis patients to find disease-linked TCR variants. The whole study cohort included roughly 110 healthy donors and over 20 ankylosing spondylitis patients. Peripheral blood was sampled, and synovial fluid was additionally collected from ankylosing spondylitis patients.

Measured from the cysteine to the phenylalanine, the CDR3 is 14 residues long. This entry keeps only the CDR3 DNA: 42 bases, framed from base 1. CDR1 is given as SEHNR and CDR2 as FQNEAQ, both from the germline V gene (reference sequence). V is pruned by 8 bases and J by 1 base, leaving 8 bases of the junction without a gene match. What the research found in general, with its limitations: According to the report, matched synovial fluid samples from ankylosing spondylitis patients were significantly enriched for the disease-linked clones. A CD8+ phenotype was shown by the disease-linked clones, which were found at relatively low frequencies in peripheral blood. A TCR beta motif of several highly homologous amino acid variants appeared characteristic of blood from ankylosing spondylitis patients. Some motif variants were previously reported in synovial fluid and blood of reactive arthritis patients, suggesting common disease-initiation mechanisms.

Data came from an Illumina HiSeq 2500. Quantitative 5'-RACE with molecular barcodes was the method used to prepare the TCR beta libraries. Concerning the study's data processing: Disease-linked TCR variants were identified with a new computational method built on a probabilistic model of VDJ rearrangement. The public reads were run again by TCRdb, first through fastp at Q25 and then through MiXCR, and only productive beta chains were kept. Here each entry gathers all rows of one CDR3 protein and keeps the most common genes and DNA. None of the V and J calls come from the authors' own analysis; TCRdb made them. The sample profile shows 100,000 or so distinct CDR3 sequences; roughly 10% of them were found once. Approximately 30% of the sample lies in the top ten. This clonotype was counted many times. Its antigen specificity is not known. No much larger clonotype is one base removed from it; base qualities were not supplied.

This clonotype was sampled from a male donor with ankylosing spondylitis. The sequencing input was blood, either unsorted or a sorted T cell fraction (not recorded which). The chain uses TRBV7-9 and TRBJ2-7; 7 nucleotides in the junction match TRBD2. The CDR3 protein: CASHNSSGSYEQYF. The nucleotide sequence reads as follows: TGTGCCAGCCACAACTCTAGCGGTTCCTACGAGCAGTACTTC.